This T cell receptor beta chain was sequenced for a study of blood T cell repertoires in COVID-19 (dated by TCRdb to 2018 to 2020). Turning to the overall study: Samples covering the acute and convalescent phases of COVID-19 were provided by collaborators in the United States, Italy and Spain. The prospective study material was composed of cDNA or gDNA derived from T cells, B-cell-depleted T cells, or PBMCs. Subjects who had been exposed to COVID-19, were actively infected with it, or had recovered from it provided the deeply sampled blood TCRbeta repertoires that made up the dataset. The repertoires were released in a freely available public database intended as a resource for research on the immune response to SARS-CoV-2. The samples were drawn from two sources: the first 160 participants of the ongoing ImmuneRACE study, and approximately 1,300 subjects contributed by 6 global collaborators. A de-identified subject ID, COVID-19 status, age in years and sex were almost always included in the sample metadata. Where available, HLA class I and class II types were obtained from metadata supplied by the sample provider rather than from assay-based typing. Overall study results and their limits: The amount of clinical and demographic metadata varied by source and participant and was provided uncurated.

The count of this clone is one. What this receptor recognizes is not known. Within one base of it there is no much larger clone, and no base qualities were kept. TCRbeta CDR3 regions were amplified from genomic DNA by means of the immunoSEQ Assay, a bias-controlled multiplex PCR. Concerning the study's data processing: Within the assay, amplification of reference gene primers was used to estimate how many nucleated cells each sample contained. To quantify the absolute abundance of each unique TCRbeta CDR3 rearrangement, sequence reads were collapsed and filtered. For each sample, productive Simpson clonality was calculated as the square root of Simpson's diversity index across productive rearrangements. This is the immuneACCESS table as TCRdb keeps it, with only in-frame sequences that have V and J called. A part of the clones is gone; compared with another copy, unresolved V genes explain less than half, and the rest is unexplained. Clone size and V and J calls were adopted from that table, with D and trimming inferred from the DNA. Here the sample has about 210,000 clones; roughly 81% occur a single time. Roughly 8% of the sample lies in the top ten.

Taken from the germline V gene (reference sequence), the CDR1 and CDR2 loops are LNHDA and SQIVND. V is cut back by 4 bases and J by 4 bases, with 5 bases in the junction unmatched. The CDR3, cysteine through phenylalanine, is 15 amino acids long. Here the CDR3 DNA is all that survives: 45 bases in frame from base 1. Each collaborating institution followed its own protocols to collect whole blood in K2EDTA tubes. For TCRbeta analysis, collaborators shipped samples in one of three forms: frozen whole blood, isolated PBMCs, or DNA extracted from either of those sample types. The receptor chain draws on TRBV19 and TRBJ2-3; TRBD1 lines up with 10 middle nucleotides. Sequencing was done on a sample of peripheral blood. The source is a woman aged 50 to 65 with active or convalescent COVID-19. Read as DNA, the sequence is TGTGCCAGTAGTACGGGACAGGGGTTTTCAGATACGCAGTATTTT. The encoded protein is CASSTGQGFSDTQYF.